The 8 T cell receptor beta chains presented below share a single source sample, sequenced in a study of PD-L1 blockade in urothelial cancer. The data were produced by immunoSEQ multiplex PCR, yet TCRdb's version contains in-frame clones alone and is incomplete. The data hold 23,000 or so clones, with more than 70% observed a single time. Time point defined: peripheral blood 6 weeks after treatment start. The material sequenced was PBMCs, taken around atezolizumab (anti-PD-L1) treatment. The receptors derive from a man between 70 and 80 years old with urothelial cancer.

In DNA form, the CDR3 reads TGTGCCAGCGACAGGGGTAGGAACACTGAAGCTTTCTTT. This translates into CASDRGRNTEAFF. The V and J genes are TRBV19 and TRBJ1-1; TRBD1 matches at 8 bases. This CDR3 has 13 amino acids. V trimming: 9 bases; J trimming: 1 base; junction bases outside the gene matches: 4. Looked up from germline, CDR1 is LNHDA and CDR2 is SQIVND (reference sequence).

This clone was seen once. The chain uses TRBV10-3 and TRBJ2-7, with TRBD2 matching over 9 bases. With 4 bases clipped from V and 4 bases from J, the junction kept 8 bases outside the gene matches. Germline V gene lookup returns CDR1 ENHRY and CDR2 SYGVKD. This CDR3 region has 15 residues. The CDR3 nucleotides are TGTGCCATCAGTGGCGCGTCTAGCGGGGCTTACGAGCAGTACTTC. Its protein product is CAISGASSGAYEQYF.

The chain employs TRBV5-1 and TRBJ2-3; no clear D. This CDR3 contains 13 residues. Germline assignment: CDR1 SGHRS and CDR2 YFSETQ. V was shortened by 7 bases and J by 5 bases, with 14 bases between the two germline ends. The CDR3 sequence: CASHPLLGDTQYF. DNA for the CDR3: TGCGCCAGCCACCCCCTACTCGGAGATACGCAGTATTTT.

The rearrangement uses TRBV7-9 and TRBJ2-2, with D hard to call. The germline V gene encodes CDR1 SEHNR and CDR2 FQNEAQ (reference sequence). The length of the CDR3 is 13 residues. Trimming left V 6 bases short and J 6 bases short, with 11 bases between. The CDR3 reads CASSLGLPGELFF. In DNA, the CDR3 is TGTGCCAGCAGTTTGGGCTTGCCCGGGGAGCTGTTTTTT.

The rearrangement uses TRBV30 and TRBJ1-1, with TRBD1 as a possible D gene (5 bases). The germline V gene encodes CDR1 GTSNPN and CDR2 SVGIG (reference sequence). The CDR3 has 13 residues. Trimming left V 7 bases short and J 1 base short, with 13 bases between. The CDR3 here is CAYSRQQNTEAFF. Written as DNA, the CDR3 is TGTGCCTACTCCCGACAGCAGAACACTGAAGCTTTCTTT.

The chain uses TRBV30 and TRBJ1-4; 9 bases agree with TRBD1. The CDR3 is 15 residues long. Germline CDR1 and CDR2: GTSNPN and SVGIG (reference sequence). V was pared by 1 base and J by 5 bases, with 5 bases of the junction left unmatched. The CDR3 DNA is TGTGCCTGGAGTGGGCGGACAGGGGAGAATGAAAAACTGTTTTTT. Translation gives CAWSGRTGENEKLFF.

The chain links TRBV6-1 to TRBJ1-2; 7 bases fit TRBD1. The CDR3 is 15 amino acids. J lost 8 bases, V lost 6 bases, and 15 bases had no gene match. Per the germline V gene, CDR1 is MNHNS and CDR2 is SASEGT. For the CDR3, the DNA is TGTGCCAGCAGGCCTTGGGACAGTCCTTCGGGGGGCTACACCTTC. Residues: CASRPWDSPSGGYTF.

This chain uses TRBV5-6 with TRBJ2-3, with 11 bases aligning to TRBD2. Germline V lookup: CDR1 SGHDT, CDR2 YYEEEE. V gave up 4 bases and J gave up 2 bases; unmatched junction bases: 6. CDR3 length: 16 residues. DNA of the CDR3: TGTGCCAGCAGCCTGAGGACTAGCGGGTACACAGATACGCAGTATTTT. Amino acid sequence: CASSLRTSGYTDTQYF. Variable domain in full (rest from reference TRBV5-6 and TRBJ2-3): DAGVTQSPTHLIKTRGQQVTLRCSPKSGHDTVSWYQQALGQGPQFIFQYYEEEERQRGNFPDRFSGHQFPNYSSELNVNALLLGDSALYLCASSLRTSGYTDTQYFGPGTRLTVL.